Shown below are 20 T cell receptor beta chains from a single sample sequenced in a study of blood T cell repertoires in COVID-19 (TCRdb year 2020). Library prep was done by the immunoSEQ multiplex PCR assay. TCRdb re-hosts the immuneACCESS table, in-frame sequences only. Its copies lack some clones; in the studies checked, an unresolved V gene accounts for under half of them, and the cause for the rest is not known. In this sample the table shows 30,000 to 35,000 clones, roughly 90% of which occur a single time. The ten largest account for around 0.57% of the sample. The sample taken for sequencing was peripheral blood. The receptors were sampled from a woman aged 40 to 55 with active or convalescent COVID-19.

In DNA, the CDR3 is TGTGCCAGCAGCTCCCCCTCCCCTAGCGGGACAAGCACAGATACGCAGTATTTT. Its translation: CASSSPSPSGTSTDTQYF. The J gene is TRBJ2-3, the V gene TRBV5-4; 9 positions agree with TRBD2. Germline CDR1 reads SGHNT; CDR2 reads YYREEE (reference sequence). There are 18 residues in the CDR3. V was clipped by 3 bases and J by 0 bases; unmatched bases: 11.

The chain carries TRBV4-2 and TRBJ1-3; D gene unclear. Germline V gene data show CDR1 as LGHNA and CDR2 as YNFKEQ. CDR3 length: 16 residues. Trimming stripped 4 bases from V and 0 bases from J, with 13 bases between. CDR3 DNA: TGTGCCAGCAGCCCATTTTCGGGAGACTCTGGAAACACCATATATTTT. It encodes CASSPFSGDSGNTIYF.

The rearrangement links TRBV2 to TRBJ2-1, with a tentative D call TRBD2 (6 bases). CDR1 and CDR2 (germline): SNHLY, FYNNEI. This CDR3 spans 16 amino acids. The germline V and J ends were trimmed by 6 bases and 5 bases, with 20 bases remaining between them. CDR3 sequence reads: CASSPVTGEADNEQFF. The CDR3 nucleotides read TGTGCCAGCAGCCCGGTAACGGGGGAGGCCGACAATGAGCAGTTCTTC.

The chain recombines TRBV5-1 with TRBJ1-4, with TRBD1 identical over 8 bases. Unmatched junction bases numbered 3, after V lost 4 bases and J lost 1 base. Germline CDR1 is SGHRS and CDR2 is YFSETQ. There are 15 residues in the CDR3. CDR3 nucleotides: TGCGCCAGCAGCCGTGACAGGGGAACTAATGAAAAACTGTTTTTT. Its protein product is CASSRDRGTNEKLFF.

V is TRBV14 and J is TRBJ2-1; a possible D gene is TRBD1 (5 bases). The CDR3 runs to 18 residues. Germline lookup yields CDR1 SGHDN and CDR2 FVKESK. Between the trimmed V and J ends, which lost 0 bases and 2 bases, there was a span of 17 bases. CDR3 DNA: TGTGCCAGCAGCCAAGAAGGTCGGACAACCTTAACCTACAATGAGCAGTTCTTC. Translation: CASSQEGRTTLTYNEQFF.

The gene calls are TRBV6-1 and TRBJ2-4; tentatively, D is TRBD1 (6 bases). This CDR3 has 14 amino acids. Per the germline V gene, CDR1 is MNHNS and CDR2 is SASEGT. Trimming took 2 bases from V and 1 from J, leaving 6 bases between them. The CDR3 protein is CASSETGAKNIQYF. CDR3 coding DNA: TGTGCCAGCAGTGAAACAGGGGCCAAAAACATTCAGTACTTC.

J is TRBJ2-7 and V is TRBV14; 9 bases align to TRBD2. J gave up 11 bases and V 3 bases, and 8 bases lay outside the gene matches. Germline assignment: CDR1 SGHDN and CDR2 FVKESK. This CDR3 contains 13 residues. The CDR3 is CASSQALAGSEYF. CDR3 bases: TGTGCCAGCAGCCAGGCCCTAGCGGGGAGTGAGTACTTC.

The chain is built from TRBV28 and TRBJ2-1, with D unclear. The CDR3 totals 11 residues. CDR1 is MDHEN and CDR2 is SYDVKM in the germline V gene. The V end lost 4 bases, the J end lost 12 bases, and 10 bases lay between the germline ends. This chain's CDR3 is CASSSPLGQFF. CDR3 coding DNA: TGTGCCAGCAGTTCCCCTCTCGGGCAGTTCTTC. Drawing the rest from reference TRBV28 and TRBJ2-1, the complete variable domain is DVKVTQSSRYLVKRTGEKVFLECVQDMDHENMFWYRQDPGLGLRLIYFSYDVKMKEKGDIPEGYSVSREKKERFSLILESASTNQTSMYLCASSSPLGQFFGPGTRLTVL.

The V call is TRBV7-2, the J call TRBJ1-5; possible D gene TRBD1, 6 bases. Germline V CDR1 and CDR2: SGHTA, FQGNSA. Trimming pared 3 bases from V and 7 bases from J, leaving 10 bases between. The CDR3 contains 13 residues. CDR3: CASSLAGEQPQHF. CDR3 in DNA: TGTGCCAGCAGCTTGGCAGGGGAACAGCCCCAGCATTTT.

V and J are TRBV7-6 and TRBJ1-2; 7 positions match TRBD1. Germline assignment: CDR1 SGHVS and CDR2 FNYEAQ. Trimming cost V 1 base and J 6 bases; bases outside gene matches: 8. The CDR3 is 15 residues long. DNA of the CDR3: TGTGCCAGCAGCTTAGGCAAAAAAGGGGGCGATGGCTACACCTTC. It encodes CASSLGKKGGDGYTF.

V gene TRBV5-1 combines with J gene TRBJ2-3, with no clear D. With 0 bases removed from V and 7 bases from J, the gap between germline ends came to 3 bases. CDR3 length: 11 residues. Germline-derived CDR1 and CDR2 are SGHRS and YFSETQ. CDR3 bases: TGCGCCAGCAGCTTGGAGCATACGCAGTATTTT. Its translation is CASSLEHTQYF.

The chain couples TRBV7-9 to TRBJ1-1; TRBD1 is a possible D gene (6 bases). CDR1 is SEHNR, CDR2 FQNEAQ, per germline (reference sequence). Trimming removed 5 bases from V and 0 bases from J, with 10 bases in between. The CDR3 consists of 14 residues. The CDR3 spells CASSLGQLNTEAFF. The CDR3 nucleotides read TGTGCCAGCAGCCTCGGACAGCTGAACACTGAAGCTTTCTTT.

About this clone: Other DNA sequences in this specimen translate into the identical CDR3. This chain uses TRBV15 with TRBJ2-5, with unresolved D. The ends were cut back, 3 bases at V and 2 bases at J, with 7 bases in the middle. From germline, CDR1 is LNHNV and CDR2 YYDKDF (reference sequence). The CDR3 is made up of 13 amino acids. The CDR3, as DNA: TGTGCCACCAGCAGCCCCAGTCAAGAGACCCAGTACTTC. It specifies CATSSPSQETQYF.

The chain carries TRBV27 and TRBJ2-7; weak D call: TRBD1 (5 bases). In germline, CDR1 is MNHEY, CDR2 SMNVEV (reference sequence). CDR3 length: 13 amino acids. Trimming pared 5 bases from V and 5 bases from J, leaving 13 bases between. The CDR3 here is CASSVIGANEQYF. The CDR3 bases are TGTGCCAGCAGTGTAATTGGGGCGAACGAGCAGTACTTC.

This chain connects TRBV3-1 (or the pseudogene TRBV3-2) to TRBJ2-1; 12 nucleotides align to TRBD2. The germline V gene has CDR1 LGHDT and CDR2 YNNKEL (reference sequence). V shed 0 bases and J 13 bases; nucleotides not matched to a gene: 4. The CDR3 extends over 14 amino acids. CDR3 amino acids: CASSQEGLAGFQFF. In nucleotides, the CDR3 is TGTGCCAGCAGCCAAGAAGGACTAGCGGGATTCCAGTTCTTC.

This clone appeared a single time. This sequence joins TRBV11-3 and TRBJ2-3, with 15 bases aligning to TRBD2. This CDR3 is 18 amino acids long. Germline-derived CDR1 and CDR2 are SGHNT and YENEEA. V dropped 5 bases and J dropped 4; count of bases not matched to a gene: 10. CDR3 DNA: TGTGCCAGCAGCCAGAGGACTAGCGGGGGGGCCCGGCCAGATACGCAGTATTTT. Amino acid sequence: CASSQRTSGGARPDTQYF.

The chain employs TRBV7-9 and TRBJ1-1, with 7 bases lining up with TRBD1. Losses at the gene ends were 5 bases for V and 8 bases for J; bases not matched to a gene: 8. Germline V gene lookup returns CDR1 SEHNR and CDR2 FQNEAQ (reference sequence). This CDR3 has 13 residues. The CDR3 region is CASSLRQGSEAFF. The DNA for the CDR3 is TGTGCCAGCAGCCTTAGACAGGGTTCCGAAGCTTTCTTT.

The rearrangement uses TRBV28 and TRBJ2-1, with TRBD2 identical over 12 bases. V was clipped by 5 bases and J by 6 bases; unmatched bases: 11. Germline V gene lookup returns CDR1 MDHEN and CDR2 SYDVKM. The CDR3 spans 17 residues. The CDR3 bases are TGTGCCAGCAGTCTACCTGTGCTAGCGGGAGGGCCCAATGAGCAGTTCTTC. Amino acid sequence: CASSLPVLAGGPNEQFF.

V usage is TRBV2 and J usage is TRBJ1-5, with a weak D call TRBD1 (5 bases). The CDR3 runs 14 residues. The ends were cut back, 7 bases at V and 0 bases at J, with 10 bases in the middle. Germline V CDR1 and CDR2: SNHLY, FYNNEI. CDR3 DNA: TGTGCCAGCATAGGACAAGATAGCAATCAGCCCCAGCATTTT. Its protein product is CASIGQDSNQPQHF.

This chain uses TRBV5-4 with TRBJ2-1; 15 bases match TRBD2. This CDR3 has 16 residues. V shed 4 bases and J 9 bases; nucleotides not matched to a gene: 8. The germline V gene encodes CDR1 SGHNT and CDR2 YYREEE (reference sequence). The CDR3, as DNA: TGTGCCAGCAGCCCCGGACTAGCGGGGGGGCGTGGTGAGCAGTTCTTC. Translating gives CASSPGLAGGRGEQFF.